The rows below give T cell receptor beta chains drawn from one sample of a study of persistence of HIV-infected CD4 T cells. Profiled with immunoSEQ multiplex PCR; TCRdb holds only in-frame clones, not every one. The sample shows 40,000 to 60,000 clones, around 90% of them seen only once. Their antigen targets remain unknown. The specimen was CD4+ T cells sorted from PBMCs after roughly 18-hour stimulation, collected from a patient who received antiretroviral therapy. The origin of the receptors is an adult woman with HIV who was CMV-seropositive. Each CDR3 is given with its conserved first and last residue. Fields, in order: clone size, V gene, CDR3 length, J gene, D gene, CDR3 DNA, CDR3 protein. D genes are given only for firm matches. Size is stated for part of the rows, as once, few or many counts, or as a class when the clone is expanded.

size: few; V: TRBV10-1; length: 15; J: TRBJ2-2; D: TRBD2; DNA: TGCGCCAGCGGAACTAGCGGGAGGGCCGCCGGGGAGCTGTTTTTT; CDR3: CASGTSGRAAGELFF
size: NA; V: TRBV7-2; length: 14; J: TRBJ2-7; D: TRBD1; DNA: TGTGCCAGCAGCCAAGGGACAGGCACCTACGAGCAGTACTTC; CDR3: CASSQGTGTYEQYF
size: NA; V: TRBV7-2; length: 16; J: TRBJ2-1; D: TRBD1; DNA: TGTGCCAGCAGCTTCACAGGGGGCGCGGAATACAATGAGCAGTTCTTC; CDR3: CASSFTGGAEYNEQFF
size: NA; V: TRBV27; length: 14; J: TRBJ2-3; D: TRBD1; DNA: TGTGCCAGCAGACCTGGACAGGGGTTCGTTACGCAGTATTTT; CDR3: CASRPGQGFVTQYF
size: NA; V: TRBV15; length: 14; J: TRBJ1-2; D: NA; DNA: TGTGCCACCAGCAGAGAATTAGGTGCAAGAAGCTACACCTTC; CDR3: CATSRELGARSYTF
size: once; V: TRBV6-5; length: 13; J: TRBJ1-1; D: NA; DNA: TGTGCCAGCAGGGCAGGGGTGAACACTGAAGCTTTCTTT; CDR3: CASRAGVNTEAFF
size: NA; V: TRBV29-1; length: 17; J: TRBJ2-5; D: TRBD2; DNA: TGCAGCGCCCGCCGAGGTAGCGGGGGGCTATTGGGGGAGACCCAGTACTTC; CDR3: CSARRGSGGLLGETQYF
size: NA; V: TRBV7-8; length: 11; J: TRBJ1-5; D: NA; DNA: TGTGCCAGCAGCTTCGAGGGACCCCAGCATTTT; CDR3: CASSFEGPQHF
size: NA; V: TRBV18; length: 15; J: TRBJ1-4; D: NA; DNA: TGTGCCAGCTCACTAGGACCGCTGCTTAATGAAAAACTGTTTTTT; CDR3: CASSLGPLLNEKLFF
size: NA; V: TRBV4-3; length: 15; J: TRBJ1-4; D: NA; DNA: TGCGCCAGCAGCCAAGCAGTCGGCCAGAATGAAAAACTGTTTTTT; CDR3: CASSQAVGQNEKLFF
size: NA; V: TRBV2; length: 14; J: TRBJ1-1; D: NA; DNA: TGTGCCAGCAACATCAGGGAGTTGAGCACTGAAGCTTTCTTT; CDR3: CASNIRELSTEAFF
size: NA; V: TRBV5-6; length: 16; J: TRBJ2-5; D: TRBD2; DNA: TGTGCCAGCAGCCTGACCTTCGGCGGGAGTAAGGAGACCCAGTACTTC; CDR3: CASSLTFGGSKETQYF
size: NA; V: TRBV2; length: 14; J: TRBJ1-3; D: NA; DNA: TGTGCCAGCAGAGCAGGAGTCTCTGGAAACACCATATATTTT; CDR3: CASRAGVSGNTIYF
size: NA; V: TRBV12-5; length: 15; J: TRBJ1-5; D: NA; DNA: TGTGCTAGTGGTTTGGAACAGGGAAGCAATCAGCCCCAGCATTTT; CDR3: CASGLEQGSNQPQHF
size: NA; V: TRBV7-6; length: 15; J: TRBJ2-5; D: NA; DNA: TGTGCCAGCAGCTTGCATGGCCAGTCGCAAGAGACCCAGTACTTC; CDR3: CASSLHGQSQETQYF
size: NA; V: TRBV11-3; length: 15; J: TRBJ1-1; D: NA; DNA: TGTGCCAGCAGCCTGCTGGGCAGGGGCAGGAATGAAGCTTTCTTT; CDR3: CASSLLGRGRNEAFF
size: NA; V: TRBV7-2; length: 16; J: TRBJ1-3; D: TRBD1; DNA: TGTGCCAGCAGCTCCCTCGGACAGGGGCTGGGAAACACCATATATTTT; CDR3: CASSSLGQGLGNTIYF
size: NA; V: TRBV6-5; length: 14; J: TRBJ2-3; D: TRBD1; DNA: TGTGCCAGCAGGACAGGGCCCAACACAGATACGCAGTATTTT; CDR3: CASRTGPNTDTQYF
size: once; V: TRBV28; length: 11; J: TRBJ2-7; D: NA; DNA: TGTGCCAGCAGGAATTCCGTAGGGCAGTACTTC; CDR3: CASRNSVGQYF
size: few; V: TRBV11-3; length: 13; J: TRBJ1-1; D: NA; DNA: TGTGCCAGCAGCTTAGAGGACACAAATGAAGCTTTCTTT; CDR3: CASSLEDTNEAFF
size: NA; V: TRBV19; length: 16; J: TRBJ2-2; D: TRBD1; DNA: TGTGCCAGTAGTATCCTGGGACAGGGGAACGCCGGGGAGCTGTTTTTT; CDR3: CASSILGQGNAGELFF
size: NA; V: TRBV28; length: 15; J: TRBJ1-1; D: NA; DNA: TGTGCCAGCAGTTTACGGGGGGTCGCGAACACTGAAGCTTTCTTT; CDR3: CASSLRGVANTEAFF
size: NA; V: TRBV5-6; length: 15; J: TRBJ1-2; D: NA; DNA: TGTGCCAGCAGCCCAAGAGGGCAGAGGATATATGGCTACACCTTC; CDR3: CASSPRGQRIYGYTF
size: NA; V: TRBV11-1; length: 16; J: TRBJ1-1; D: NA; DNA: TGTGCCAGCAGCTTAGGGGTTTCACTCATGAACACTGAAGCTTTCTTT; CDR3: CASSLGVSLMNTEAFF
size: NA; V: TRBV10-1; length: 14; J: TRBJ2-3; D: NA; DNA: TGCGCCAGCAGTGAGTCCCGAAGCACAGATACGCAGTATTTT; CDR3: CASSESRSTDTQYF
size: NA; V: TRBV7-2; length: 17; J: TRBJ2-3; D: TRBD2; DNA: TGTGCCAGCAGCCTGCGTCTAGCGGGGGGCCGCACAGATACGCAGTATTTT; CDR3: CASSLRLAGGRTDTQYF
size: NA; V: TRBV7-9; length: 13; J: TRBJ1-2; D: NA; DNA: TGTGCCAGCAGCTTGGACGGAAACTATGGCTACACCTTC; CDR3: CASSLDGNYGYTF
size: NA; V: TRBV7-9; length: 16; J: TRBJ2-5; D: NA; DNA: TGTGCCAGCAGCTTGGGCCCGGGACACCCAAAAGAGACCCAGTACTTC; CDR3: CASSLGPGHPKETQYF
size: NA; V: TRBV9; length: 14; J: TRBJ1-1; D: TRBD1; DNA: TGTGCCAGCAGCCCTAGACAGGGAAGCACTGAAGCTTTCTTT; CDR3: CASSPRQGSTEAFF
size: NA; V: TRBV28; length: 14; J: TRBJ1-1; D: TRBD1; DNA: TGTGCCAGCAGACACAGGGGAGGGGACACTGAAGCTTTCTTT; CDR3: CASRHRGGDTEAFF
size: NA; V: TRBV9; length: 15; J: TRBJ1-2; D: NA; DNA: TGTGCCAGCAGCGTAGTTACTCAGGGGCCCTCTGGCTACACCTTC; CDR3: CASSVVTQGPSGYTF
size: NA; V: TRBV5-1; length: 15; J: TRBJ2-5; D: NA; DNA: TGCGCCAGCAGCTGGGTTAGGGACTACCAAGAGACCCAGTACTTC; CDR3: CASSWVRDYQETQYF
size: NA; V: TRBV10-3; length: 13; J: TRBJ1-3; D: NA; DNA: TGTGCCACCACGTCTGGGGGCCGAAACACCATATATTTT; CDR3: CATTSGGRNTIYF
size: NA; V: TRBV18; length: 14; J: TRBJ1-1; D: NA; DNA: TGTGCCAGCTCTCTAGTTGACAGGAACACTGAAGCTTTCTTT; CDR3: CASSLVDRNTEAFF
size: NA; V: TRBV9; length: 18; J: TRBJ2-3; D: TRBD2; DNA: TGTGCCAGCAGCCCCGGGACTAGCGGGACCACTAGCACAGATACGCAGTATTTT; CDR3: CASSPGTSGTTSTDTQYF
size: NA; V: TRBV18; length: 16; J: TRBJ1-2; D: TRBD1; DNA: TGTGCCAGCTCACCAGCGGGGGGACAGACTTCTCCTGGCTACACCTTC; CDR3: CASSPAGGQTSPGYTF
size: NA; V: TRBV5-1; length: 17; J: TRBJ2-5; D: NA; DNA: TGCGCCAGCAGCCTCTCTCGTCCAGGGGTCCCTCAAGAGACCCAGTACTTC; CDR3: CASSLSRPGVPQETQYF
size: NA; V: TRBV28; length: 12; J: TRBJ1-6; D: NA; DNA: TGTGCCAGCTGGACGAATAATTCACCCCTCCACTTT; CDR3: CASWTNNSPLHF
size: NA; V: TRBV5-4; length: 17; J: TRBJ2-1; D: NA; DNA: TGTGCCAGCAGCCCTCCCCAGGGACCTAGCTCCTACAATGAGCAGTTCTTC; CDR3: CASSPPQGPSSYNEQFF
size: NA; V: TRBV28; length: 12; J: TRBJ1-4; D: NA; DNA: TGTGCCAGCAGTTTGGGGAGGGGAGAACTGTTTTTT; CDR3: CASSLGRGELFF
size: NA; V: TRBV7-3; length: 14; J: TRBJ2-2; D: NA; DNA: TGTGCCAGCCGGAACCTCAGGGGCACCGGGGAGCTGTTTTTT; CDR3: CASRNLRGTGELFF
size: NA; V: TRBV7-9; length: 16; J: TRBJ2-7; D: TRBD1; DNA: TGTGCCAGCAGCTTATCAGGGACAGGGGGCGGCTACGAGCAGTACTTC; CDR3: CASSLSGTGGGYEQYF
size: NA; V: TRBV7-2; length: 15; J: TRBJ2-1; D: TRBD1; DNA: TGTGCCAGCAGCCTAGGACAGGGAAGATGGAATGAGCAGTTCTTC; CDR3: CASSLGQGRWNEQFF
size: NA; V: TRBV21-1; length: 17; J: TRBJ2-2; D: NA; DNA: TGTGCCAGCAGCGCAGGGACTAGCGGGAGTAACACCGGGGAGCTGTTTTTT; CDR3: CASSAGTSGSNTGELFF
size: once; V: TRBV6-6; length: 16; J: TRBJ2-3; D: NA; DNA: TGTGCCAGCGGGATACCGGGCCCGCGAAGTTCAGATACGCAGTATTTT; CDR3: CASGIPGPRSSDTQYF
size: few; V: TRBV2; length: 17; J: TRBJ1-6; D: TRBD1; DNA: TGTGCCAGCAGCCCGCGGCAGGGGGCCCTTGTGAATTCACCCCTCCACTTT; CDR3: CASSPRQGALVNSPLHF
size: NA; V: TRBV19; length: 13; J: TRBJ2-5; D: NA; DNA: TGTGCCAGTAGCCGGGGGGCCCAGGAGACCCAGTACTTC; CDR3: CASSRGAQETQYF
size: few; V: TRBV18; length: 14; J: TRBJ1-2; D: NA; DNA: TGTGCCAGCCAATCAAGCAGGGTCTCCTATGGCTACACCTTC; CDR3: CASQSSRVSYGYTF
size: NA; V: TRBV2; length: 16; J: TRBJ2-6; D: NA; DNA: TGTGCCGTCGCAGGGACGGGTGGCTCTGGGGCCAACGTCCTGACTTTC; CDR3: CAVAGTGGSGANVLTF
size: NA; V: TRBV9; length: 14; J: TRBJ1-4; D: NA; DNA: TGTGCCAGCAGCGTACAGGGCGCTAATGAAAAACTGTTTTTT; CDR3: CASSVQGANEKLFF
size: NA; V: TRBV3-1/TRBV3-2; length: 12; J: TRBJ2-7; D: NA; DNA: TGTGCCAGCAGCACCGAATTCTACGAGCAGTACTTC; CDR3: CASSTEFYEQYF
size: once; V: TRBV6-5; length: 13; J: TRBJ2-5; D: TRBD1; DNA: TGTGCCAGTGGGACAGGGGGCAGAGAGACCCAGTACTTC; CDR3: CASGTGGRETQYF
size: NA; V: TRBV7-8; length: 17; J: TRBJ1-2; D: TRBD1; DNA: TGTGCCAGCAGCTTAGGGTCGGGAGGGGGCGCGGGCTATGGCTACACCTTC; CDR3: CASSLGSGGGAGYGYTF
size: once; V: TRBV24-1; length: 13; J: TRBJ2-3; D: TRBD1; DNA: TGTGCCATCTCGGACAGGGCGGTCGATACGCAGTATTTT; CDR3: CAISDRAVDTQYF